One and the same sample provided the 10 T cell receptor beta chains below, sequenced in a study of T cell repertoires in cytomegalovirus infection. These receptors have no known antigen. TCRdb re-analysed the reads in MiXCR, keeping a single row per CDR3 protein. The data contain 550,000 to 850,000 distinct CDR3 sequences, around 31% of them singletons. The sequencing used cultured PBMCs, collected from culture after CMV antigen stimulation. The receptors derive from a human donor in good health (CMV status not recorded). Some clones in this sample may be carry-over from other donors' samples.

The V and J genes are TRBV11-2 and TRBJ1-1, with D perhaps matching TRBD1 (5 bases). Germline V lookup: CDR1 SGHAT, CDR2 FQNNGV. The CDR3 totals 16 residues. V gave up 1 base and J gave up 4 bases, with 16 bases separating them. The CDR3 sequence is CASSLGGGRVTTEAFF. CDR3 nucleotide sequence: TGTGCCAGCAGCTTAGGGGGGGGACGGGTGACCACTGAAGCTTTCTTT.

V is TRBV10-3 and J is TRBJ1-2; tentatively, D is TRBD1 (5 bases). Germline-derived CDR1 and CDR2 are ENHRY and SYGVKD. V shed 2 bases and J shed 3 bases, with 10 bases lying between them. The CDR3 consists of 14 residues. Here the CDR3 DNA reads TGTGCCATCAGTGAGGGGGGACTCTACTATGGCTACACCTTC. Protein product: CAISEGGLYYGYTF.

The chain has TRBV20-1 and TRBJ1-2; possibly TRBD1 for D (6 bases). The germline CDR1 and CDR2 sequences are DFQATT and SNEGSKA (reference sequence). Trimming removed 2 bases from V and 6 bases from J, with 13 bases in between. CDR3 length equals 13 residues. The CDR3 DNA reads TGCAGTGCTAGAACCACAGGGTTAGATGGCTACACCTTC. It translates to CSARTTGLDGYTF.

This clonotype has a handful of counts. The chain has TRBV7-9 and TRBJ2-1, with TRBD1 matching over 8 bases. Trimming removed 5 bases from V and 8 bases from J; junction bases left unmatched: 5. The CDR3 covers 13 residues. Germline V gene lookup returns CDR1 SEHNR and CDR2 FQNEAQ (reference sequence). This chain's CDR3 is CASSTGQGDEQFF. DNA of the CDR3: TGTGCCAGCAGCACCGGACAGGGCGATGAGCAGTTCTTC.

V and J are TRBV4-3 and TRBJ2-7, with 9 bases aligning to TRBD2. Germline V gene sequence: CDR1 LGHNA, CDR2 YSLEER. V lost 0 bases, J lost 3 bases, and 6 bases stayed unmatched. The CDR3 contains 16 residues. The CDR3 DNA reads TGCGCCAGCAGCCAAGATTGGGCGGGAGGGGTCTACGAGCAGTACTTC. It yields the protein CASSQDWAGGVYEQYF.

The rearrangement links TRBV7-6 to TRBJ2-2; possible D gene TRBD2, 5 bases. The V end lost 5 bases, the J end lost 2 bases, and 12 bases lay between the germline ends. This CDR3 has 15 amino acids. Germline V gene lookup returns CDR1 SGHVS and CDR2 FNYEAQ. DNA of the CDR3: TGTGCCAGCAGCCCAACGGGGTATAACACCGGGGAGCTGTTTTTT. The encoded protein is CASSPTGYNTGELFF.

The chain links TRBV7-2 to TRBJ2-2, with TRBD1 matching over 9 bases. The germline CDR1 and CDR2 sequences are SGHTA and FQGNSA. J lost 7 bases, V lost 3 bases, and 6 bases had no gene match. The CDR3 covers 15 residues. The DNA of the CDR3 is TGTGCCAGCAGCTTCGGGACAGGGTCTGACGGGGAGCTGTTTTTT. This translates into CASSFGTGSDGELFF.

The gene calls are TRBV7-6 and TRBJ2-1; weak D call: TRBD1 (5 bases). The V end lost 5 bases, the J end lost 5 bases, and 10 bases lay between the germline ends. The V gene's germline CDR1 is SGHVS and CDR2 FNYEAQ. The CDR3 is made up of 13 amino acids. DNA of the CDR3: TGTGCCAGCAGCCAGGGTCCCCACAATGAGCAGTTCTTC. It specifies CASSQGPHNEQFF.

The chain links TRBV6-4 to TRBJ1-2; D unresolved. The germline gives CDR1 MRHNA, CDR2 SNTAGT. The CDR3 totals 16 residues. V was cut by 0 bases and J by 7 bases, with 18 bases left in between. This chain's CDR3 is CASSDSRGGGIFGYTF. The CDR3 bases are TGTGCCAGCAGTGACTCACGAGGCGGAGGAATCTTTGGCTACACCTTC.

The chain has TRBV12-5 and TRBJ2-3; possible D gene TRBD1, 5 bases. The CDR3 has 14 residues. CDR1 and CDR2 (germline): LGHNT, FRNRAP. The V and J ends lost 1 base and 3 bases respectively, with 8 bases between them. The CDR3 bases are TGTGCTAGTGGTTTGGGTTCAGGGACAGATACGCAGTATTTT. The encoded protein is CASGLGSGTDTQYF.